This T cell receptor beta chain was documented in a study of blood T cell repertoires in COVID-19 (dated by TCRdb to the early 2020s). For context, the study as a whole: Collaborator samples came from the United States, Italy and Spain and covered acute and convalescent phases of COVID-19. The material from the prospective study consisted of cDNA or gDNA derived from T cells, B-cell-depleted T cells, or PBMCs. Deeply sampled blood TCRbeta repertoires from subjects exposed to, actively infected with, or recovered from COVID-19 were included in the dataset. The repertoires were released in a freely available public database meant as a resource for research on the immune response to SARS-CoV-2. The samples were drawn from the first 160 participants of the ongoing ImmuneRACE study and from over a thousand subjects provided by 6 global collaborators. Nearly every sample came with metadata listing a de-identified subject ID, COVID-19 status, age in years and sex. Where HLA class I and class II types were available, the types were taken from metadata supplied by the sample provider, not from assay-based typing.

Points on this clone: Its antigen is unknown. No base quality information exists; no much larger clone differs at one position.

Whole blood was collected in K2EDTA tubes by collaborating institutions according to the institutions' own protocols. Collaborator samples were shipped for TCRbeta analysis as frozen whole blood, isolated PBMCs, or DNA extracted from either sample type. Study-level results and caveats: The quantity of clinical and demographic metadata differed by source and by participant and was supplied without curation.

The immunoSEQ Assay, a bias-controlled multiplex PCR, was used to amplify TCRbeta CDR3 regions from genomic DNA. In the original analysis: Within the assay, amplification of reference gene primers was used to estimate how many nucleated cells each sample contained. Sequence reads were collapsed and filtered to measure the absolute abundance of every unique TCRbeta CDR3 rearrangement. For each sample, productive Simpson clonality was calculated as the square root of Simpson's diversity index over productive rearrangements. This immuneACCESS table, as held by TCRdb, lists in-frame sequences with V and J called but not all clones. Of the missing ones, under half trace to an unresolved V gene in checked studies; the others have no known cause. V, J and clone size derive from that table, while D and trimming were established from the DNA sequence. The sample includes around 130,000 clones, with roughly nine tenths observed a single time. About 27% of the sample rests with the top ten.

The junction carries 14 bases between V and J, which are trimmed by 0 bases and 9 bases respectively. CDR1 and CDR2 were assigned from the germline V gene (reference sequence) as MNHNY and SVGAGI. Spanning cysteine to phenylalanine, the CDR3 consists of 14 amino acids. Just the 42-base CDR3 DNA is kept, in frame starting at base 1. Sequencing was done on a sample of peripheral blood. This clonotype was sampled from a man between 65 and 80 years old with active or convalescent COVID-19. The chain uses TRBV6-6 and TRBJ1-1; no D gene is confidently identified. For the CDR3, the sequence is CASSYSEIAEQAFF. The DNA sequence is TGTGCCAGCAGTTACTCGGAGATCGCGGAGCAAGCTTTCTTT.